The 8 T cell receptor beta chains below were found in one sample sequenced in a study. One entry per CDR3 protein, called by TCRdb with MiXCR from the 5' RACE reads. Of some 32,000 distinct CDR3 sequences in the sample, roughly 24% were seen once. The sequenced sample consisted of memory CD4+ T cells sorted from blood. Documented subset: memory CD4+ T cells, CD4+CD45RO+CD25-. All receptors derive from a female donor with breast cancer.

The J gene is TRBJ1-2, the V gene TRBV5-6; 8 bases map to TRBD1. The CDR3 runs to 15 residues. V shed 4 bases and J 8 bases; nucleotides not matched to a gene: 13. CDR1 is SGHDT, CDR2 YYEEEE, per germline. The CDR3 coding sequence is TGTGCCAGCAGCGCTCAGGACAGGGTCCCATCGGGCTACACCTTC. Translating it yields CASSAQDRVPSGYTF.

The rearrangement uses TRBV6-6 and TRBJ1-1, with a possible D match to TRBD1 (6 bases). V was trimmed by 2 bases and J by 3 bases, leaving 16 bases between them. Looked up from germline, CDR1 is MNHNY and CDR2 is SVGAGI (reference sequence). CDR3 size: 16 residues. CDR3 residues: CASSYGAGTKDTEAFF. Written as DNA, the CDR3 is TGTGCCAGCAGTTACGGCGCCGGGACAAAGGACACTGAAGCTTTCTTT.

This clonotype was seen more than once but under ten times. The CDR3 sequence: CASRAGDTEAFF. The CDR3 DNA follows: TGTGCCAGCAGGGCCGGGGATACTGAAGCTTTCTTT. This rearrangement joins TRBV6-2 or TRBV6-3 to TRBJ1-1; D call uncertain. This CDR3 region has 12 residues. V was clipped by 6 bases and J by 5 bases, with 10 bases between them. Germline CDR1 is MNHEY and CDR2 is SVGEGT.

Only a few counts were recorded for this clonotype. The rearrangement joins TRBV6-2 or TRBV6-3 to TRBJ2-2; tentatively, D is TRBD1 (5 bases). The V end lost 5 bases, the J end lost 4 bases, and 14 bases lay between the germline ends. The germline V gene encodes CDR1 MNHEY and CDR2 SVGEGT. This CDR3 contains 15 residues. The CDR3 here is CASSSPGSGTGELFF. Written as DNA, the CDR3 is TGTGCCAGCAGTAGCCCAGGGTCTGGCACCGGGGAGCTGTTTTTT.

This clonotype occurred a few times. The chain carries TRBV9 and TRBJ2-5; the D is unclear. Trimming left V 0 bases short and J 1 base short, with 13 bases between. The CDR3 loop spans 16 amino acids. Germline CDR1 is SGDLS and CDR2 is YYNGEE. This chain's CDR3 is CASSVGATVIQETQYF. The DNA of the CDR3 is TGTGCCAGCAGCGTAGGGGCTACAGTAATCCAAGAGACCCAGTACTTC.

This clonotype showed up just a few times. The chain combines TRBV24-1 with TRBJ1-1, with unresolved D. The CDR3 is made up of 13 amino acids. The ends were cut back, 4 bases at V and 5 bases at J, with 10 bases in the middle. CDR1 is KGHDR and CDR2 is SFDVKD in the germline V gene. The CDR3 spells CATSEGIATEAFF. CDR3 nucleotide sequence: TGTGCCACCAGTGAAGGGATTGCTACTGAAGCTTTCTTT.

Details on this clonotype: The junction shows a germline mismatch at one end, possibly a read error. The V and J genes are TRBV6-5 and TRBJ2-7; D not certain. The CDR3 runs to 14 residues. Germline V lookup: CDR1 MNHEY, CDR2 SVGAGI. The CDR3 DNA sequence: TGTACCAGCAGTTACTCGTCGACAACACACGAGCAGTACTTC. Its protein product is CTSSYSSTTHEQYF.

The gene calls are TRBV27 and TRBJ1-2; TRBD1 might be the D (5 bases). V lost 3 bases and J lost 2, with 7 bases in between. In germline, CDR1 is MNHEY, CDR2 SMNVEV (reference sequence). The CDR3 spans 13 residues. Here the CDR3 reads CASSLGRNYGYTF. CDR3 coding DNA: TGTGCCAGCAGTTTGGGACGGAACTATGGCTACACCTTC.